This TCR beta chain was recorded in a study of cytomegalovirus exposure and HLA in healthy donors. Overall study: Earlier, 150 million to 200 million T cells were analyzed, and approximately 110 million unique TCR beta sequences were found among them. Study-level results: Rarity marked most TCR sequences, yet some public TCRs occurred in many donors.

In this sample, this clone turned up a few times. Antigen specificity is unknown. PCR used 60 Vbeta primers and 13 Jbeta primers. Authors' methods: Later, 65 million to 85 million unique TCR beta chains were counted in an analysis, and roughly 11 million of them were shared. Clones were read by immunoSEQ multiplex PCR, and TCRdb kept only the in-frame ones, dropping some. The DNA gave D and trimming, while V, J and clone size come from that table. The sample holds 100,000 or so clones, just over 65% seen once. The source material was PBMCs. The receptor was derived from a man aged 25 to 45 in good health and CMV-seronegative.

This CDR3 is CASMGWVSEQYF. The CDR3 nucleotides are TGTGCCAGCATGGGCTGGGTCTCCGAGCAGTACTTC. The V and J genes are TRBV6-1 and TRBJ2-7; D gene uncertain. Germline V lookup: CDR1 MNHNS, CDR2 SASEGT. The CDR3 contains 12 residues. V gave up 7 bases and J gave up 6 bases, with 13 bases separating them.